This is a list of T cell receptor beta chains from one sample in a study of T cells in Graves' hyperthyroidism and ophthalmopathy. TCRdb used MiXCR to reprocess the multiplex PCR reads, holding one entry per CDR3 protein. The data show 550,000 to 600,000 distinct CDR3 sequences, about 43% seen once. Sequenced: peripheral blood or thyroid tissue (not recorded which). These receptors all stem from an adult woman with Graves' disease, either hyperthyroidism or ophthalmopathy (not recorded which). CDR3s include the opening cysteine and the closing phenylalanine or tryptophan.

v_call,j_call,cdr3_aa
TRBV9,TRBJ2-5,CASSVGWGGGETQYF
TRBV29-1,TRBJ2-2,CSVATSGNTGELFF
TRBV7-9,TRBJ2-2,CASSPAVSDTGELFF
TRBV12-3/TRBV12-4,TRBJ1-3,CASSRTPASGNTIYF
TRBV20-1,TRBJ1-5,CSARLDSLNQPQHF
TRBV7-2,TRBJ2-7,CASSFQSSRVYEQYF
TRBV19,TRBJ2-2,CASSIVGTGELFF
TRBV4-1,TRBJ1-2,CASSPGTGLANYGYTF
TRBV11-2,TRBJ2-5,CASSLVYGGRETQYF
TRBV6-2/TRBV6-3,TRBJ2-7,CASSYPGQQYF
TRBV27,TRBJ1-1,CATLTRGEAFF
TRBV7-9,TRBJ1-6,CASSLARTLGNSPLHF
TRBV10-3,TRBJ1-2,CAIMGQGIYGYTF
TRBV27,TRBJ2-6,CASSVSSGANVLTF
TRBV6-4,TRBJ2-3,CASSESNSGADTQYF
TRBV2,TRBJ1-5,CASSDQTNSNQPQHF
TRBV7-2,TRBJ2-5,CASSYGAGETQYF
TRBV14,TRBJ2-7,CASSDTSGRRNEQYF
TRBV15,TRBJ1-5,CATSFGQFNQPQHF
TRBV5-1,TRBJ2-7,CASSSSGTSGEGQYF
TRBV6-4,TRBJ1-6,CASSDSTGENSPLHF
TRBV7-2,TRBJ1-1,CASTRQWSMNTEAFF
TRBV10-3,TRBJ2-7,CAISEGDTSYEQYF
TRBV2,TRBJ2-7,CASSVSYEQYF
TRBV2,TRBJ1-2,CASRHPGLPGTF
TRBV10-3,TRBJ2-7,CAISSWDTGVDEQYF
TRBV20-1,TRBJ2-5,CSARVQQTQYF
TRBV7-6,TRBJ1-1,CASSWGRGVVGMNTEAFF
TRBV2,TRBJ2-2,CASSETSDHTGELFF
TRBV7-2,TRBJ2-5,CASSQRDKETQYF
TRBV10-3,TRBJ2-7,CAIGVQGGNYEQYF
TRBV6-5,TRBJ2-7,CASSNVLRGDYEQYF
TRBV20-1,TRBJ2-3,CSATLVDTQYF
TRBV29-1,TRBJ1-1,CSVATPNSEAFF
TRBV2,TRBJ1-1,CASSETGETEAFF
TRBV2,TRBJ1-5,CASRDRANQPQHF
TRBV28,TRBJ1-5,CASKPDRGQTQPQHF
TRBV7-2,TRBJ1-1,CASSPVRDEAFF
TRBV7-7,TRBJ2-7,CASSSFYICSARGTGVGYEQYF
TRBV2,TRBJ2-7,CASIEQGLGEQYF
TRBV10-3,TRBJ1-1,CAIRTGASTEAFF
TRBV7-9,TRBJ2-3,CASSPRLRRDTQYF
TRBV10-3,TRBJ1-1,CAIKGTENTEAFF
TRBV10-2,.,CASSDLAGGGKYNEQFF
TRBV5-1,TRBJ2-2,CASSPQGQIGELFF
TRBV7-9,TRBJ2-1,CASSLVVWAQLKNEQFF
TRBV29-1,TRBJ2-7,CSVRLATYEQYF
TRBV19,TRBJ2-7,CASSMGSVDYEQYF
TRBV6-1,TRBJ2-5,CASSEGGLPQETQYF
TRBV7-3,TRBJ1-1,CASGLDYTEAFF
TRBV9,TRBJ2-7,CASSPRESYEQYF
TRBV10-2,TRBJ1-1,CASKRDSKAFF
TRBV7-2,TRBJ2-7,CASSLYQGNYEQYF
TRBV7-8,TRBJ1-5,CASSLMGDRVNQPQHF